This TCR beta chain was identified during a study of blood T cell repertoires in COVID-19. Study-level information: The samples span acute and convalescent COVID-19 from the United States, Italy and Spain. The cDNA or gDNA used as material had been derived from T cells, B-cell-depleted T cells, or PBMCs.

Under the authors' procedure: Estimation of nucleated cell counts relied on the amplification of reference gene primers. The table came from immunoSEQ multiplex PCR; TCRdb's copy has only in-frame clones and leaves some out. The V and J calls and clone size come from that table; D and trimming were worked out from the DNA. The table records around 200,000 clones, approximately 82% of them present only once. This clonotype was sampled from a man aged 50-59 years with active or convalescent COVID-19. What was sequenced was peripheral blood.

The chain's CDR3 is CASSSGTGGSDTQYF. CDR3 sequence (DNA): TGCGCCAGCAGCTCCGGGACAGGGGGCTCAGATACGCAGTATTTT. The chain combines TRBV5-1 with TRBJ2-3; 12 bases fit TRBD1. J lost 4 bases, V lost 3 bases, and 3 bases had no gene match. The CDR3 is 15 residues long. Germline CDR1 is SGHRS and CDR2 is YFSETQ.